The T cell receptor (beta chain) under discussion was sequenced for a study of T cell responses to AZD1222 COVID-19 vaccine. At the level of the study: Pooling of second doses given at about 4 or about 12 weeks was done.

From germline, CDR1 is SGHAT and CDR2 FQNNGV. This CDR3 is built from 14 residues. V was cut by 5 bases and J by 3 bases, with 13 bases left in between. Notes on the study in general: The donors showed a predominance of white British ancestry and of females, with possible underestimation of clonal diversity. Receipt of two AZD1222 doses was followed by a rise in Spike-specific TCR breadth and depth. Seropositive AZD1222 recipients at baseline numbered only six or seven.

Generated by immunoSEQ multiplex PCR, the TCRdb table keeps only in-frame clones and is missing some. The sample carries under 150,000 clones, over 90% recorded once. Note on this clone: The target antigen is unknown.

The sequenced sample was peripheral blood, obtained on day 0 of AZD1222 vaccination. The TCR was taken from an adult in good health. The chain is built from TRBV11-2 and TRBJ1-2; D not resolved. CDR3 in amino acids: CASSQLSRDYGYTF. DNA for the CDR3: TGTGCCAGCAGCCAACTTAGTAGGGACTATGGCTACACCTTC.